One and the same sample provided the 9 T cell receptor beta chains below, sequenced in a study of T cell repertoires in cytomegalovirus infection. Their specific antigens are unknown. TCRdb re-called the reads through MiXCR, storing one row per CDR3 protein. The table lists around 500,000 distinct CDR3 sequences, under 45% of them singletons. The sequencing here drew on cultured PBMCs, taken from culture after CMV antigen stimulation. The receptors were gathered from a human donor in good health (CMV status not recorded). Some clones in this sample may be carry-over from other donors' samples.

This clonotype was seen only a few times. The chain uses TRBV6-1 and TRBJ1-1, with 8 bases that match TRBD1. V was clipped by 3 bases and J by 2 bases; unmatched bases: 5. The germline CDR1 and CDR2 sequences are MNHNS and SASEGT. This CDR3 contains 15 residues. CDR3 DNA sequence: TGTGCCAGCAGTGATTGGACAGGGCTAAACACTGAAGCTTTCTTT. Encoded protein: CASSDWTGLNTEAFF.

This clonotype has just a few counts. V gene TRBV7-9 combines with J gene TRBJ1-6; 7 bases agree with TRBD1. V was clipped by 5 bases and J by 6 bases; unmatched bases: 10. CDR3 length equals 16 residues. Germline lookup yields CDR1 SEHNR and CDR2 FQNEAQ (reference sequence). CDR3 DNA sequence: TGTGCCAGCAGCGCGGGACAGTTTCTCTTTAATTCACCCCTCCACTTT. It is translated as CASSAGQFLFNSPLHF.

This clonotype occurred a few times. The chain recombines TRBV6-6 with TRBJ2-7; D is possibly TRBD2 (5 bases). Germline V CDR1 and CDR2: MNHNY, SVGAGI (reference sequence). The CDR3 spans 16 residues. Trimming shortened V by 0 bases and J by 0 bases, and 12 bases separated the two germline ends. The CDR3 loop reads CASSYSSQRYSYEQYF. CDR3 sequence (DNA): TGTGCCAGCAGTTACTCGAGTCAGCGGTACTCCTACGAGCAGTACTTC.

V usage is TRBV6-5 and J usage is TRBJ1-2, with 8 nucleotides matching TRBD1. V shed 5 bases, J shed 1 base, and the junction held 6 bases outside the gene matches. The germline gives CDR1 MNHEY, CDR2 SVGAGI. This CDR3 is 15 amino acids long. The CDR3 coding sequence is TGTGCCAGCAGTCCCTACAGGGGGATTAACTATGGCTACACCTTC. It translates to CASSPYRGINYGYTF.

The rearrangement links TRBV10-3 to TRBJ1-2; no firm D call. The CDR3 is 14 amino acids. Germline-derived CDR1 and CDR2 are ENHRY and SYGVKD. The V end lost 2 bases, the J end lost 0 bases, and 7 bases lay between the germline ends. Written as DNA, the CDR3 is TGTGCCATCAGTGAGGGCAGCTCTAACTATGGCTACACCTTC. Its protein is CAISEGSSNYGYTF.

This clonotype was recorded a few times. This chain uses TRBV7-2 with TRBJ2-7, with 7 bases identical to TRBD2. The germline V gene has CDR1 SGHTA and CDR2 FQGNSA. CDR3 size: 14 residues. V lost 5 bases to trimming and J lost 3 bases; unmatched junction nucleotides: 7. This CDR3 reads CASSHGLGYYEQYF. CDR3 coding DNA: TGTGCCAGCAGCCACGGACTAGGGTACTACGAGCAGTACTTC.

Notes on this clonotype: Its ends do not fully match the called genes, so a read error is possible. The V call is TRBV4-1, the J call TRBJ1-5; a possible D gene is TRBD1 (6 bases). The germline CDR1 and CDR2 sequences are MGHRA and YSYEKL. This CDR3 comprises 19 residues. The CDR3 here is CASSQDRIGRGNRNQPQHF. The CDR3 nucleotides are TGTGCCAGCAGCCAAGACAGGATCGGGCGGGGTAACAGGAATCAGCCCCAGCATTTT.

The chain carries TRBV12-5 and TRBJ2-2, with 7 bases aligning to TRBD1. V lost 3 bases and J lost 4; bases outside the gene matches: 11. This CDR3 is built from 17 residues. Germline V gene data show CDR1 as LGHNT and CDR2 as FRNRAP. CDR3 coding DNA: TGTGCTAGTGGTTTAGCAACAGGGGTAGCGCTCACCGGGGAGCTGTTTTTT. Translation gives CASGLATGVALTGELFF.

This clonotype showed up just a few times. This sequence joins TRBV29-1 and TRBJ2-5; 11 positions match TRBD2. CDR3 size: 14 residues. V shed 5 bases and J 1 base; nucleotides not matched to a gene: 3. Germline-derived CDR1 and CDR2 are SQVTM and ANQGSEA. This chain's CDR3 is CSVMGLAVQETQYF. In DNA, the CDR3 is TGCAGCGTTATGGGACTAGCGGTCCAAGAGACCCAGTACTTC.